These 16 T cell receptor beta chains originate from one sample sequenced in a study of cytomegalovirus exposure and HLA in healthy donors. Only in-frame clones appear in the TCRdb table, and some are missing; sequencing was by immunoSEQ multiplex PCR. The sample includes about 110,000 clones, roughly 87% of them seen just once. Source material: PBMCs. The receptors were sampled from a woman aged 18-29 years in good health and CMV-seronegative.

This chain connects TRBV9 to TRBJ2-3; TRBD2 aligns across 7 bases. Trimming took 4 bases from V and 4 from J; bases not matched to a gene: 6. This CDR3 spans 14 amino acids. Germline-derived CDR1 and CDR2 are SGDLS and YYNGEE. CDR3 region: CASSPGLGPDTQYF. The CDR3 DNA reads TGTGCCAGCAGCCCAGGACTAGGTCCAGATACGCAGTATTTT.

The chain is built from TRBV7-9 and TRBJ1-2, with 7 bases that match TRBD1. V was clipped by 2 bases and J by 0 bases; unmatched bases: 6. Germline V gives CDR1 SEHNR, CDR2 FQNEAQ (reference sequence). This CDR3 is built from 16 residues. CDR3 region: CASSLTGARANYGYTF. CDR3 coding DNA: TGTGCCAGCAGCTTAACAGGGGCCCGAGCTAACTATGGCTACACCTTC.

The chain links TRBV19 to TRBJ1-4, with D possibly matching TRBD1 (6 bases). Between the trimmed V and J ends, which lost 5 bases and 2 bases, there was a span of 12 bases. The V gene's germline CDR1 is LNHDA and CDR2 SQIVND (reference sequence). CDR3 size: 15 residues. CDR3 in amino acids: CASSSRQATNEKLFF. In nucleotides, the CDR3 is TGTGCCAGTAGTTCCCGACAGGCGACTAATGAAAAACTGTTTTTT. Full variable domain (remainder filled in from reference TRBV19 and TRBJ1-4): DGGITQSPKYLFRKEGQNVTLSCEQNLNHDAMYWYRQDPGQGLRLIYYSQIVNDFQKGDIAEGYSVSREKKESFPLTVTSAQKNPTAFYLCASSSRQATNEKLFFGSGTQLSVL.

The genes are TRBV2 and TRBJ2-1, with 9 bases lining up with TRBD1. The CDR3 totals 14 residues. Trimming took 5 bases from V and 8 from J; bases not matched to a gene: 7. CDR1 SNHLY and CDR2 FYNNEI come from the germline V gene. The chain's CDR3 is CASSKQGADDEQFF. Written as DNA, the CDR3 is TGTGCCAGCAGTAAACAGGGGGCGGACGATGAGCAGTTCTTC.

This rearrangement joins TRBV19 to TRBJ1-6; TRBD1 is a possible D gene (6 bases). The V end was cut by 5 bases, the J end by 7 bases, with 15 bases between. CDR1 and CDR2 from the germline V gene are LNHDA and SQIVND (reference sequence). This CDR3 has 15 residues. DNA of the CDR3: TGTGCCAGTAGTGTGGTACAGGGCAGGAATTCACCCCTCCACTTT. Amino acid sequence: CASSVVQGRNSPLHF.

This rearrangement joins TRBV5-1 to TRBJ2-1; 9 positions agree with TRBD1. The junction had 6 bases not matched to a gene; V was cut back by 6 bases and J by 5 bases. Per germline, CDR1 SGHRS and CDR2 YFSETQ. The CDR3 sequence is 14 residues long. CDR3 coding DNA: TGCGCCAGCAACCGGGGACAGGGAAACAATGAGCAGTTCTTC. Translation: CASNRGQGNNEQFF.

The V and J genes are TRBV11-1 and TRBJ2-7; 7 bases map to TRBD1. CDR1 and CDR2 from the germline V gene are SGHAT and FQDESV (reference sequence). The CDR3 consists of 14 residues. With V trimmed by 4 bases and J by 2 bases, 5 bases remained unmatched. The chain's CDR3 is CASSWSQGAYEQYF. The CDR3 DNA follows: TGTGCCAGCAGCTGGAGCCAGGGGGCCTACGAGCAGTACTTC.

The chain links TRBV6-1 to TRBJ2-5; 8 bases map to TRBD2. The length of the CDR3 is 16 residues. The trim removed 2 bases at V and 3 bases at J, leaving 8 bases unmatched. Germline V gives CDR1 MNHNS, CDR2 SASEGT. CDR3 sequence (DNA): TGTGCCAGCAGTGAAACCCCAGCGGGAGCAAAAGAGACCCAGTACTTC. This encodes CASSETPAGAKETQYF.

The V and J genes are TRBV7-2 and TRBJ2-7, with TRBD2 matching over 13 bases. Per the germline V gene, CDR1 is SGHTA and CDR2 is FQGNSA. The CDR3 has 14 residues. The J segment lost 3 bases and the V segment lost 5 bases, leaving 1 base of the junction unmatched. The CDR3 DNA sequence: TGTGCCAGCAGCCGGACTAGCGGGAGCTACGAGCAGTACTTC. Its translation: CASSRTSGSYEQYF.

This clone has only a few counts. V usage is TRBV4-1 and J usage is TRBJ1-1, with 10 nucleotides matching TRBD1. The CDR3 sequence is 15 residues long. In germline, CDR1 is MGHRA, CDR2 YSYEKL. The V and J ends lost 2 bases and 1 base, in that order; junction bases with no gene match: 1. The CDR3 here is CASSQRDRGNTEAFF. CDR3 in DNA: TGCGCCAGCAGCCAAAGGGACAGGGGGAACACTGAAGCTTTCTTT.

The chain is built from TRBV30 and TRBJ1-3; a possible D gene is TRBD1 (6 bases). Deletions cut 4 bases from V and 0 bases from J, with 13 bases between. Per the germline V gene, CDR1 is GTSNPN and CDR2 is SVGIG (reference sequence). The CDR3 runs 15 residues. The CDR3 nucleotides are TGTGCCTGGACCGTAATACAGGGCTCTGGAAACACCATATATTTT. It translates to CAWTVIQGSGNTIYF. The full variable domain, in which reference TRBV30 and TRBJ1-3 provide the parts outside the CDR3, is SQTIHQWPATLVQPVGSPLSLECTVEGTSNPNLYWYRQAAGRGLQLLFYSVGIGQISSEVPQNLSASRPQDRQFILSSKKLLLSDSGFYLCAWTVIQGSGNTIYFGEGSWLTVV.

The CDR3 nucleotides read TGTGCCAGCAGCCGGCGCGAGGGGGTAGGCACAGATACGCAGTATTTT. Translating it yields CASSRREGVGTDTQYF. The chain couples TRBV11-2 to TRBJ2-3; D is perhaps TRBD1 (6 bases). Germline CDR1 and CDR2: SGHAT and FQNNGV. The CDR3 totals 16 residues. V shed 5 bases and J shed 1 base, with 16 bases lying between them.

The chain recombines TRBV29-1 with TRBJ1-2, with D possibly TRBD1 on 5 matching bases. Trimming left V 2 bases short and J 2 bases short, with 9 bases between. Looked up from germline, CDR1 is SQVTM and CDR2 is ANQGSEA. This CDR3 region has 13 residues. The CDR3 coding sequence is TGCAGCGTTGAACAGGGAGGGAACTATGGCTACACCTTC. Translation gives CSVEQGGNYGYTF.

The J gene is TRBJ2-1, the V gene TRBV6-1, with 7 bases fitting TRBD1. The V gene's germline CDR1 is MNHNS and CDR2 SASEGT. CDR3 length equals 18 residues. The J segment lost 5 bases and the V segment lost 4 bases, leaving 17 bases of the junction unmatched. For the CDR3, the DNA is TGTGCCAGCAGTGCCTACCACGCCGGGACAGCGCTTAACAATGAGCAGTTCTTC. It yields the protein CASSAYHAGTALNNEQFF.

The V and J genes are TRBV4-3 and TRBJ1-2, with unresolved D. V was shortened by 1 base and J by 8 bases, with 20 bases between the two germline ends. Germline lookup yields CDR1 LGHNA and CDR2 YSLEER. The CDR3 consists of 16 residues. The CDR3 nucleotides read TGCGCCAGCAGCCAAGGAGGGAGTGGCAGGAGTGGGGGCTACACCTTC. Its protein product is CASSQGGSGRSGGYTF.

This chain joins TRBV19 and TRBJ1-2; TRBD1 aligns across 8 bases. Per germline, CDR1 LNHDA and CDR2 SQIVND (reference sequence). The CDR3 has 13 amino acids. The V gene end was trimmed by 5 bases and the J gene end by 3 bases; junction bases not matched to a gene: 2. CDR3 sequence reads: CASSYRGDYGYTF. As DNA, the CDR3 is TGTGCCAGTAGTTACAGGGGGGACTATGGCTACACCTTC.